Shown below are 32 T cell receptor beta chains from a single sample sequenced in a study of blood T cell repertoires in COVID-19 (dated by TCRdb to 2018 to 2021). The library was obtained by the immunoSEQ multiplex PCR assay. Held by TCRdb, this immuneACCESS table contains in-frame sequences only and omits some clones. Under half of the omission traces to an unresolved V gene where checked; the cause of the rest is unknown. For this sample the table gives around 80,000 clones, of which roughly four fifths were detected only once. The top ten constitute 9% to 10% of the sample. Sequenced material: peripheral blood. The receptors come from a human donor in a cohort sampled during active COVID-19.

The rearrangement uses TRBV6-1 and TRBJ1-5, with TRBD1 matching over 10 bases. Germline-derived CDR1 and CDR2 are MNHNS and SASEGT. The CDR3 is made up of 16 amino acids. The V gene end was trimmed by 3 bases and the J gene end by 7 bases; junction bases not matched to a gene: 9. The CDR3 loop reads CASSEITGTGDQPQHF. The CDR3, as DNA: TGTGCCAGCAGTGAGATTACCGGGACAGGGGACCAGCCCCAGCATTTT.

The chain is built from TRBV5-4 and TRBJ2-6, with 8 nucleotides matching TRBD1. V lost 0 bases and J lost 2; bases outside the gene matches: 7. The CDR3 runs to 18 residues. Germline-derived CDR1 and CDR2 are SGHNT and YYREEE (reference sequence). The CDR3 DNA is TGTGCCAGCAGCTTGGGTGGGGGCAGGGGGCCTGGGGCCAACGTCCTGACTTTC. Residues: CASSLGGGRGPGANVLTF.

The chain is built from TRBV7-9 and TRBJ2-5; 14 nucleotides align to TRBD2. The CDR3 has 15 amino acids. Germline V gene sequence: CDR1 SEHNR, CDR2 FQNEAQ (reference sequence). J gave up 3 bases and V 5 bases, and 2 bases lay outside the gene matches. CDR3 bases: TGTGCCAGCAGCCCGGGACTAGCGGGAGAAGAGACCCAGTACTTC. This sequence encodes CASSPGLAGEETQYF. The complete variable domain, with remaining parts taken from reference TRBV7-9 and TRBJ2-5, reads DTGVSQNPRHKITKRGQNVTFRCDPISEHNRLYWYRQTLGQGPEFLTYFQNEAQLEKSRLLSDRFSAERPKGSFSTLEIQRTEQGDSAMYLCASSPGLAGEETQYFGPGTRLLVL.

The chain is built from TRBV12-5 and TRBJ1-4; 7 bases are shared with TRBD1. J gave up 9 bases and V 6 bases, and 19 bases lay outside the gene matches. Germline V gene sequence: CDR1 LGHNT, CDR2 FRNRAP. This CDR3 has 17 amino acids. CDR3 sequence (DNA): TGTGCTAGTGGCCTTGACAGGGCGGTAGGTGAGGGGAAAAAACTGTTTTTT. It translates to CASGLDRAVGEGKKLFF.

The genes are TRBV10-3 and TRBJ2-1; D might be TRBD2 (6 bases). Trimming took off 0 bases at V and 1 base at J, with 10 bases between the two ends. The V gene's germline CDR1 is ENHRY and CDR2 SYGVKD. The CDR3 extends over 16 amino acids. The CDR3 DNA reads TGTGCCATCAGTGAGTCGGTGGGGGGTTCCTACAATGAGCAGTTCTTC. Its translation is CAISESVGGSYNEQFF.

The chain joins TRBV30 to TRBJ1-4; D possibly corresponds to TRBD1 (5 bases). V dropped 5 bases and J dropped 0 bases, with 10 bases sitting between them. The V gene's germline CDR1 is GTSNPN and CDR2 SVGIG (reference sequence). The CDR3 has 14 amino acids. As DNA, the CDR3 is TGTGCCTGGGCCTCCAGGGCAACTAATGAAAAACTGTTTTTT. Translating it yields CAWASRATNEKLFF.

This chain joins TRBV29-1 and TRBJ2-3; D possibly corresponds to TRBD2 (5 bases). CDR1 and CDR2 from the germline V gene are SQVTM and ANQGSEA. The CDR3 runs 14 residues. Trimming stripped 7 bases from V and 2 bases from J, with 16 bases between. For the CDR3, the DNA is TGCAGCGCCAAAACCGGGGAAATCACAGATACGCAGTATTTT. Residues: CSAKTGEITDTQYF.

The V and J genes are TRBV28 and TRBJ1-5, with 7 bases that match TRBD1. The CDR3 has 14 residues. V shed 8 bases and J 6 bases; nucleotides not matched to a gene: 10. From germline, CDR1 is MDHEN and CDR2 SYDVKM. The CDR3 spells CASGREGGIQPQHF. The CDR3 DNA follows: TGTGCCAGCGGTCGAGAAGGGGGCATTCAGCCCCAGCATTTT.

The gene calls are TRBV27 and TRBJ2-5; TRBD2 is a possible D gene (5 bases). CDR3 length: 16 residues. V was pared by 6 bases and J by 2 bases, with 19 bases between. The V gene's germline CDR1 is MNHEY and CDR2 SMNVEV (reference sequence). The CDR3 reads CASSPPAGQQQETQYF. For the CDR3, the DNA is TGTGCCAGCAGCCCGCCGGCGGGCCAACAACAAGAGACCCAGTACTTC.

The genes are TRBV5-1 and TRBJ2-3, with D tentatively TRBD2 (6 bases). Germline lookup yields CDR1 SGHRS and CDR2 YFSETQ. This CDR3 has 16 amino acids. V lost 2 bases and J 0 bases, leaving 13 bases between the germline ends. The CDR3 here is CASSFKSSVSTDTQYF. In DNA form, the CDR3 reads TGCGCCAGCAGCTTCAAATCTAGCGTAAGCACAGATACGCAGTATTTT. Drawing the rest from reference TRBV5-1 and TRBJ2-3, the complete variable domain is KAGVTQTPRYLIKTRGQQVTLSCSPISGHRSVSWYQQTPGQGLQFLFEYFSETQRNKGNFPGRFSGRQFSNSRSEMNVSTLELGDSALYLCASSFKSSVSTDTQYFGPGTRLTVL.

The chain is built from TRBV2 and TRBJ2-7, with 8 bases aligning to TRBD1. Unmatched junction bases numbered 10, after V lost 0 bases and J lost 0 bases. The CDR3 has 18 amino acids. The germline CDR1 and CDR2 sequences are SNHLY and FYNNEI. The CDR3 sequence: CASSEADPGDRSSYEQYF. CDR3 sequence (DNA): TGTGCCAGCAGTGAAGCGGACCCTGGGGACAGGAGCTCCTACGAGCAGTACTTC.

The rearrangement links TRBV5-6 to TRBJ1-6; no definite D call. Looked up from germline, CDR1 is SGHDT and CDR2 is YYEEEE. The CDR3 consists of 14 residues. V was cut by 0 bases and J by 9 bases, with 10 bases left in between. The CDR3: CASSLAQQTSPLHF. CDR3 sequence (DNA): TGTGCCAGCAGCTTGGCCCAACAAACTTCACCCCTCCACTTT.

This clone came up once. V gene TRBV7-3 combines with J gene TRBJ2-7; 7 nucleotides agree with TRBD2. The V and J ends lost 1 base and 0 bases, in that order; junction bases with no gene match: 3. Germline V gives CDR1 SGHTA, CDR2 FQGTGA. The CDR3 contains 15 residues. CDR3 amino acids: CASSLSGGSSYEQYF. In DNA, the CDR3 is TGTGCCAGCAGCTTAAGCGGCGGGAGCTCCTACGAGCAGTACTTC.

The chain employs TRBV5-1 and TRBJ2-5; TRBD1 matches 7 bases. The CDR3 sequence is 14 residues long. Trimming cost V 2 bases and J 4 bases; bases outside gene matches: 5. Germline V gives CDR1 SGHRS, CDR2 YFSETQ. This CDR3 is CASSLGGQGETQYF. The CDR3 DNA reads TGCGCCAGCAGCTTAGGGGGCCAGGGAGAGACCCAGTACTTC.

The CDR3 coding sequence is TGTGCCAGCAGTGAGACCCGGCAGGACACTGAAGCTTTCTTT. Translating gives CASSETRQDTEAFF. This rearrangement joins TRBV28 to TRBJ1-1; D gene ambiguous. Germline CDR1 and CDR2: MDHEN and SYDVKM. V gave up 5 bases and J gave up 3 bases, with 13 bases separating them. This CDR3 region has 14 residues.

The chain recombines TRBV6-6 with TRBJ2-1; D might be TRBD2 (5 bases). The CDR3 totals 14 residues. Germline loops: CDR1 MNHNY, CDR2 SVGAGI (reference sequence). V was shortened by 5 bases and J by 2 bases, with 10 bases between the two germline ends. CDR3 coding DNA: TGTGCCAGCAGTCGAGACGGGACCTACAATGAGCAGTTCTTC. The encoded protein is CASSRDGTYNEQFF.

This chain joins TRBV2 and TRBJ2-7, with 7 bases lining up with TRBD1. Germline V gene data show CDR1 as SNHLY and CDR2 as FYNNEI. This CDR3 region has 13 residues. J lost 7 bases, V lost 8 bases, and 11 bases had no gene match. The CDR3 DNA reads as TGTGCCAGCGGCCCCAACAGGGGTACTGAGCAGTACTTC. It is translated as CASGPNRGTEQYF.

The genes are TRBV12-3 or TRBV12-4 and TRBJ1-4, with unresolved D. V was cut by 3 bases and J by 7 bases, with 6 bases left in between. The CDR3 runs to 12 residues. DNA of the CDR3: TGTGCCAGCAGTTTCGCCGGTGAAAAACTGTTTTTT. Its protein is CASSFAGEKLFF.

This clone has only one observation. The gene calls are TRBV5-4 and TRBJ1-3; tentative D call: TRBD1 (5 bases). V was pared by 3 bases and J by 4 bases, with 11 bases between. The CDR3 consists of 14 residues. Germline V gene sequence: CDR1 SGHNT, CDR2 YYREEE (reference sequence). The CDR3: CASSWAGPGNTIYF. The CDR3, as DNA: TGTGCCAGCAGCTGGGCGGGGCCCGGAAACACCATATATTTT.

This chain joins TRBV19 and TRBJ2-3, with D tentatively TRBD2 (6 bases). V lost 5 bases, J lost 4 bases, and 19 bases lay in between. The CDR3 extends over 16 amino acids. From germline, CDR1 is LNHDA and CDR2 SQIVND (reference sequence). As DNA, the CDR3 is TGTGCCAGTAGTCCGGACTCTCCAGGGAGGTCAGATACGCAGTATTTT. Its protein is CASSPDSPGRSDTQYF.

The chain has TRBV19 and TRBJ1-5; D perhaps matches TRBD1 (6 bases). With 4 bases removed from V and 0 bases from J, the gap between germline ends came to 10 bases. The germline V gene encodes CDR1 LNHDA and CDR2 SQIVND (reference sequence). This CDR3 region has 15 residues. In DNA, the CDR3 is TGTGCCAGTAGTAAAACAGGGCATAGCAATCAGCCCCAGCATTTT. Amino acids: CASSKTGHSNQPQHF.

The CDR3 nucleotides read TGCGCCAGCAGCTTGGGGGACGCGGGGCTCGAGCAGTACTTC. This encodes CASSLGDAGLEQYF. This rearrangement joins TRBV5-1 to TRBJ2-7; maybe TRBD2 (6 bases). This CDR3 contains 14 residues. CDR1 and CDR2 from the germline V gene are SGHRS and YFSETQ. V shed 0 bases and J shed 6 bases, with 13 bases lying between them.

This clone has only a few counts. This sequence joins TRBV5-1 and TRBJ1-1; D remains unclear. The CDR3 consists of 15 residues. Deletions cut 4 bases from V and 0 bases from J, with 13 bases between. The germline CDR1 and CDR2 sequences are SGHRS and YFSETQ. Here the CDR3 reads CASSLLQSMNTEAFF. Written as DNA, the CDR3 is TGCGCCAGCAGCCTCCTACAGAGTATGAACACTGAAGCTTTCTTT. The complete variable domain, with remaining parts taken from reference TRBV5-1 and TRBJ1-1, reads KAGVTQTPRYLIKTRGQQVTLSCSPISGHRSVSWYQQTPGQGLQFLFEYFSETQRNKGNFPGRFSGRQFSNSRSEMNVSTLELGDSALYLCASSLLQSMNTEAFFGQGTRLTVV.

The chain carries TRBV19 and TRBJ2-2; 8 bases are shared with TRBD1. Germline loops: CDR1 LNHDA, CDR2 SQIVND (reference sequence). The CDR3 loop spans 16 amino acids. J gave up 4 bases and V 6 bases, and 10 bases lay outside the gene matches. The CDR3 protein is CASRSPGTGGTGELFF. Here the CDR3 DNA reads TGTGCCAGTAGGTCACCCGGGACAGGCGGCACCGGGGAGCTGTTTTTT.

The chain is built from TRBV19 and TRBJ2-5, with 13 bases aligning to TRBD2. J was trimmed by 1 base and V by 6 bases; bases with no gene match: 8. This CDR3 has 17 amino acids. Germline-derived CDR1 and CDR2 are LNHDA and SQIVND (reference sequence). The CDR3 protein is CASSPGLAGPLQETQYF. As DNA, the CDR3 is TGTGCCAGTAGCCCGGGACTAGCGGGGCCCCTCCAAGAGACCCAGTACTTC.

This clone was seen a single time. The chain employs TRBV19 and TRBJ1-5, with TRBD1 identical over 8 bases. Germline assignment: CDR1 LNHDA and CDR2 SQIVND (reference sequence). This CDR3 is built from 15 residues. The ends lost 1 base at V and 3 bases at J; junction bases unmatched: 2. The CDR3 nucleotides read TGTGCCAGTAGTATAGTGGGACAGGACAATCAGCCCCAGCATTTT. Its translation is CASSIVGQDNQPQHF.

In this sample, this clone turned up once. The chain combines TRBV2 with TRBJ2-3; TRBD2 agrees at 10 bases. The CDR3 consists of 16 residues. Germline lookup yields CDR1 SNHLY and CDR2 FYNNEI. V dropped 3 bases and J dropped 5; count of bases not matched to a gene: 8. The CDR3 DNA is TGTGCCAGCAGTGACGGTTTTAGCGGGGGGTTAGATACGCAGTATTTT. Encoded protein: CASSDGFSGGLDTQYF.

The V and J genes are TRBV12-3 or TRBV12-4 and TRBJ2-7, with a possible D match to TRBD2 (6 bases). The CDR3 is made up of 13 amino acids. The V and J ends lost 1 base and 5 bases respectively, with 9 bases between them. CDR3 sequence reads: CASSLVGGNEQYF. Here the CDR3 DNA reads TGTGCCAGCAGTTTAGTGGGGGGTAACGAGCAGTACTTC.

This sequence joins TRBV5-1 and TRBJ1-5, with 8 positions matching TRBD1. V lost 4 bases, J lost 3 bases, and 6 bases stayed unmatched. The CDR3 sequence is 15 residues long. Germline lookup yields CDR1 SGHRS and CDR2 YFSETQ. CDR3: CASSNGQGPNQPQHF. The CDR3 DNA follows: TGCGCCAGCAGCAACGGACAGGGTCCCAATCAGCCCCAGCATTTT.

On this clone: Other DNA sequences of this sample code for an identical CDR3. The CDR3 DNA reads as TGTGCCAGCAGTTACTCGGGGGGGCCGAATCAGCCCCAGCATTTT. Translated: CASSYSGGPNQPQHF. The V and J genes are TRBV6-5 and TRBJ1-5; a possible D gene is TRBD1 (6 bases). This CDR3 region has 15 residues. Germline CDR1 reads MNHEY; CDR2 reads SVGAGI. The V end was cut by 0 bases, the J end by 4 bases, with 10 bases between.

The chain recombines TRBV13 with TRBJ2-1, with D unclear. Germline loops: CDR1 PRHDT, CDR2 FYEKMQ (reference sequence). V lost 10 bases and J lost 9, with 13 bases in between. The CDR3 sequence is 11 residues long. In DNA, the CDR3 is TGTGCCACAGGTTATTCCAGTGAGCAGTTCTTC. This translates into CATGYSSEQFF.

The chain joins TRBV6-5 to TRBJ1-1; D gene ambiguous. Germline CDR1 and CDR2: MNHEY and SVGAGI. V was clipped by 5 bases and J by 4 bases, with 8 bases between them. The CDR3 runs to 12 residues. CDR3 in amino acids: CASSPPGTEAFF. The CDR3 region has the DNA TGTGCCAGCAGTCCCCCGGGCACTGAAGCTTTCTTT.